A selection of T cell receptor beta chains follows, all from one sample in a study of cytomegalovirus exposure and HLA in healthy donors. Assay: immunoSEQ multiplex PCR; the TCRdb copy retains only in-frame clones and omits some. The sample contains 130,000 to 150,000 clones, 84% of which appear only once. The sequenced material came from PBMCs. The receptors were sampled from a woman in her twenties or thirties in good health and CMV-seronegative. Both conserved end residues are part of each CDR3. Fields, in order: V gene, clone size, J gene, D gene, CDR3 DNA, CDR3 protein. The D gene is left open where the match is weak. Not all rows give a size; the values are once, few, many and, for expanded clones, a class.

v_gene: TRBV4-3
abundance: NA
j_gene: TRBJ1-1
d_gene: NA
CDR3nt: TGCGCCAGCAGCCAAGATGTAAGAGGGCGCACTGAAGCTTTCTTT
CDR3aa: CASSQDVRGRTEAFF

v_gene: TRBV7-2
abundance: NA
j_gene: TRBJ2-7
d_gene: NA
CDR3nt: TGTGCCAGCAGCTTCCGGTTTTCGCGCGAGCAGTACTTC
CDR3aa: CASSFRFSREQYF

v_gene: TRBV28
abundance: NA
j_gene: TRBJ1-1
d_gene: NA
CDR3nt: TGTGCCAGCACCCCGGCGGGGCGACAAAGGTTTGGAGCTTTCTTT
CDR3aa: CASTPAGRQRFGAFF

v_gene: TRBV29-1
abundance: NA
j_gene: TRBJ2-7
d_gene: TRBD2
CDR3nt: TGCAGCGTTGCGGGGACTAGCGGGGGGTTATCCTACGAGCAGTACTTC
CDR3aa: CSVAGTSGGLSYEQYF

v_gene: TRBV5-1
abundance: NA
j_gene: TRBJ1-1
d_gene: TRBD1
CDR3nt: TGCGCCAGCAGCGGGTCGTCAACAGGGGTTTACACTGAAGCTTTCTTT
CDR3aa: CASSGSSTGVYTEAFF

v_gene: TRBV30
abundance: NA
j_gene: TRBJ1-4
d_gene: NA
CDR3nt: TGTGCCTGGAGAGCAACAGGATCCCAGGGGAAACTGTTTTTT
CDR3aa: CAWRATGSQGKLFF

v_gene: TRBV4-1
abundance: NA
j_gene: TRBJ1-4
d_gene: NA
CDR3nt: TGCGCCAGCAGCCAAGGACTTAATGAAAAACTGTTTTTT
CDR3aa: CASSQGLNEKLFF

v_gene: TRBV6-5
abundance: NA
j_gene: TRBJ2-3
d_gene: NA
CDR3nt: TGTGCCAGCACGAGGCTTAGCACAGATACGCAGTATTTT
CDR3aa: CASTRLSTDTQYF

v_gene: TRBV6-5
abundance: NA
j_gene: TRBJ2-7
d_gene: NA
CDR3nt: TGTGCCAGCAGTTTTAGCGCTGAGTACGAGCAGTACTTC
CDR3aa: CASSFSAEYEQYF

v_gene: TRBV5-1
abundance: NA
j_gene: TRBJ1-1
d_gene: TRBD1
CDR3nt: TGCGCCAGCAGCTACGACAGGGGGACAAAGAACACTGAAGCTTTCTTT
CDR3aa: CASSYDRGTKNTEAFF

v_gene: TRBV2
abundance: NA
j_gene: TRBJ1-1
d_gene: TRBD1
CDR3nt: TGTGCCAGACAGGGGGTGAAGCCGGGATTTGAAAGAGGGATGAACACTGAAGCTTTCTTT
CDR3aa: CARQGVKPGFERGMNTEAFF

v_gene: TRBV4-1
abundance: once
j_gene: TRBJ1-5
d_gene: TRBD1
CDR3nt: TGCGCCAGCAGCCAAGGACCGACAGGGGCCGGGGAGCCCCAGCATTTT
CDR3aa: CASSQGPTGAGEPQHF

v_gene: TRBV9
abundance: NA
j_gene: TRBJ2-3
d_gene: TRBD2
CDR3nt: TGTGCCAGCAGCGTCGTAGGGACTAGCGGGGGGGCTCGTGTGGATACGCAGTATTTT
CDR3aa: CASSVVGTSGGARVDTQYF

v_gene: TRBV11-2
abundance: once
j_gene: TRBJ2-3
d_gene: TRBD1
CDR3nt: TGTGCCAGCAGCTCGCAGGGGGCAGATACGCAGTATTTT
CDR3aa: CASSSQGADTQYF

v_gene: TRBV27
abundance: NA
j_gene: TRBJ2-3
d_gene: NA
CDR3nt: TGTGCCAGCAGGCTTCGGGTCGGGGGGCACGGAGATACGCAGTATTTT
CDR3aa: CASRLRVGGHGDTQYF

v_gene: TRBV6-1
abundance: NA
j_gene: TRBJ2-1
d_gene: NA
CDR3nt: TGTGCCAGCAGTGAGACCCGTGGGAGAAAGGGATACAATGAGCAGTTCTTC
CDR3aa: CASSETRGRKGYNEQFF

v_gene: TRBV2
abundance: NA
j_gene: TRBJ1-5
d_gene: NA
CDR3nt: TGTGCCAGCTCAGGGGATAGCAATCAGCCCCAGCATTTT
CDR3aa: CASSGDSNQPQHF

v_gene: TRBV5-1
abundance: NA
j_gene: TRBJ2-5
d_gene: TRBD2
CDR3nt: TGCGCCAGCAGCTTTAGCGGGGGAGGGTCGGAGACCCAGTACTTC
CDR3aa: CASSFSGGGSETQYF

v_gene: TRBV6-4
abundance: few
j_gene: TRBJ2-2
d_gene: NA
CDR3nt: TGTGCCACCAACCGGGACTTGAACACCGGGGAGCTGTTTTTT
CDR3aa: CATNRDLNTGELFF

v_gene: TRBV20-1
abundance: NA
j_gene: TRBJ2-7
d_gene: TRBD2
CDR3nt: TGCAACGAAAGGACTAGTGACGAGCAGTACTTC
CDR3aa: CNERTSDEQYF

v_gene: TRBV6-5
abundance: NA
j_gene: TRBJ1-3
d_gene: NA
CDR3nt: TGTGCCAGCAGTTCGACAGTCTCTGGAAACACCATATATTTT
CDR3aa: CASSSTVSGNTIYF

v_gene: TRBV5-1
abundance: NA
j_gene: TRBJ2-3
d_gene: TRBD2
CDR3nt: TGCGCCAGCAGCTTGGATGCGGGGGGTAGCACAGATACGCAGTATTTT
CDR3aa: CASSLDAGGSTDTQYF